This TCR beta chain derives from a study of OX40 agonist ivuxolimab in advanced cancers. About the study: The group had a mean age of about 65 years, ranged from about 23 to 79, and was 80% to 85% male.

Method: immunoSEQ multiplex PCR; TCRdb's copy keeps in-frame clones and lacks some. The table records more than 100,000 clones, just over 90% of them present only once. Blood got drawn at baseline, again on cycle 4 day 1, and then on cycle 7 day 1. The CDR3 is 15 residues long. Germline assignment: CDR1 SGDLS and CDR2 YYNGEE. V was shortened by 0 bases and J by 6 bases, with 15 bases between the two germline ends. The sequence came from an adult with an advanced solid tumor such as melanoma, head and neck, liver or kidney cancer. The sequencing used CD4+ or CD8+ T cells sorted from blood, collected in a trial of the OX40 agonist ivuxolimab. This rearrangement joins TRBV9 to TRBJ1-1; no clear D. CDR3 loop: CASSVGEGFPAEAFF. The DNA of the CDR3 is TGTGCCAGCAGCGTAGGGGAGGGTTTCCCGGCTGAAGCTTTCTTT.